This is a list of T cell receptor beta chains from one sample in a study of blood T cell repertoires in COVID-19. Clones were sequenced by immunoSEQ multiplex PCR, and TCRdb holds only the in-frame ones, with some missing. Counted here are some 270,000 clones, 70% to 90% occurring once; the ten biggest clones make up 5% to 7.5%. Material: PBMCs or T cells enriched from blood (not recorded which). These receptors came from a woman aged 50 to 60 who had been exposed to COVID-19. CDR3s include the opening cysteine and the closing phenylalanine or tryptophan. A D gene is named only where the DNA matches it firmly. For some rows the clone size is stated as once, few or many, or as a class when expanded; others skip it.

D	V	length	size	J	DNA	CDR3
TRBD1	TRBV28	11	-	TRBJ1-3	TGTGCCAGCAGCTATGGGACAGAGTCCCATTTT	CASSYGTESHF
-	TRBV5-1	15	-	TRBJ1-2	TGCGCCAGCAGCTTGGGGACTGGGGTGACCTATGGCTACACCTTC	CASSLGTGVTYGYTF
TRBD1	TRBV7-2	14	-	TRBJ1-6	TGTGCCAGCAGCTCCGGGACAGGGAATTCACCCCTCCACTTT	CASSSGTGNSPLHF
-	TRBV7-2	14	few	TRBJ2-7	TGTGCCAGCAGCTTGGCCGGACTATCGGGCGAGCAGTACTTC	CASSLAGLSGEQYF
TRBD1	TRBV6-2/TRBV6-3	16	-	TRBJ1-4	TGTGCCAGCAGTTACTCCACAGGGGGAGTAAATGAAAAACTGTTTTTT	CASSYSTGGVNEKLFF
-	TRBV6-4	16	-	TRBJ1-6	TGTGCCAGCAGCGACGGAGGGAGCTCCTATAATTCACCCCTCCACTTT	CASSDGGSSYNSPLHF
-	TRBV2	14	many	TRBJ1-2	TGTGCCAGCAGTGAAACAGGCCCATCATATGGCTACACCTTC	CASSETGPSYGYTF
TRBD1	TRBV12-5	14	once	TRBJ1-5	TGTGCTAGTGGACTTACAGGGGGCTCTCAGCCCCAGCATTTT	CASGLTGGSQPQHF
TRBD1	TRBV13	13	-	TRBJ2-7	TGTGCCAGCAGCATTACAGGGGCCTACGAGCAGTACTTC	CASSITGAYEQYF
TRBD1	TRBV25-1	16	-	TRBJ1-2	TGTGCCAGCAGTGATTGGGGGACAGGGGGCAAGAGGGGCTACACCTTC	CASSDWGTGGKRGYTF
-	TRBV11-2	12	-	TRBJ1-1	TGTGCCAGCAGCTTAAGGGGATTTGAAGCTTTCTTT	CASSLRGFEAFF
TRBD2	TRBV3-1/TRBV3-2	14	-	TRBJ2-3	TGTGCCAGCAGCCACGCCGGGGGGACAGATACGCAGTATTTT	CASSHAGGTDTQYF
-	TRBV2	15	few	TRBJ2-7	TGTGCCAGCAGTGAAGAAGTCAGGGCTGGCTACGAGCAGTACTTC	CASSEEVRAGYEQYF
-	TRBV5-4	16	-	TRBJ1-1	TGTGCCAGCAGCCCCGGAGCAGGGAAGCGGAACACTGAAGCTTTCTTT	CASSPGAGKRNTEAFF
-	TRBV7-2	16	-	TRBJ2-6	TGTGCCAGCAGCCTCGGTCTACGATCAGGGGCCAACGTCCTGACTTTC	CASSLGLRSGANVLTF
-	TRBV19	12	-	TRBJ2-7	TGTGCCAGTAGTCCTCTGTCGGGAGAGCAGTACTTC	CASSPLSGEQYF
TRBD1	TRBV12-3/TRBV12-4	13	-	TRBJ1-1	TGTGCCAGCAGTGCGGGACAGGGGCAGTTACCTTTCTTT	CASSAGQGQLPFF
-	TRBV5-6	12	-	TRBJ2-1	TGTGCCAGCAGCTTGGATCTAGAAGAGCAGTTCTTC	CASSLDLEEQFF
-	TRBV18	14	-	TRBJ1-3	TGTGCCAGCCGCCAGGATAGAACTGGAAACACCATATATTTT	CASRQDRTGNTIYF
TRBD1	TRBV11-2	15	-	TRBJ2-2	TGTGCCAGCAGCTCCTCGCAGGGGGCTAGCGGGGAGCTGTTTTTT	CASSSSQGASGELFF
-	TRBV19	13	-	TRBJ1-2	TGTGCCAGTAGTATCAGTACAGAAGATGGCTACACCTTC	CASSISTEDGYTF
TRBD2	TRBV15	16	-	TRBJ2-7	TGTGCCACCAGCTCGGGGGGGAGGACAGCACTCTACGAGCAGTACTTC	CATSSGGRTALYEQYF